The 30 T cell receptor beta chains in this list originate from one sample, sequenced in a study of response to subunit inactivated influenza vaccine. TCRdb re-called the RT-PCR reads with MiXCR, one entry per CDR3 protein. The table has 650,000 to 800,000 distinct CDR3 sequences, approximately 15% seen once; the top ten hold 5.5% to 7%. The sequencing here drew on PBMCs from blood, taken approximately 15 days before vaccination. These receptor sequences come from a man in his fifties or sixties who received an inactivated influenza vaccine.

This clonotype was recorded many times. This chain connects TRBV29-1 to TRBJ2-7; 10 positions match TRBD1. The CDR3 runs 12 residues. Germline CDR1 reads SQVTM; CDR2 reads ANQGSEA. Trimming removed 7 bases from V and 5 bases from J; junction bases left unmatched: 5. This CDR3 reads CSGGQGTNEQYF. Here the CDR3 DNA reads TGCAGCGGGGGACAGGGGACCAACGAGCAGTACTTC.

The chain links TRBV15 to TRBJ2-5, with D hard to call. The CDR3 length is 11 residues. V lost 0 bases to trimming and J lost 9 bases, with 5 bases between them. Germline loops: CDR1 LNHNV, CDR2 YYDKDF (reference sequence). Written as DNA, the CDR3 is TGTGCCACCAGCAGAGATCGGGCCCAGTACTTC. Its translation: CATSRDRAQYF.

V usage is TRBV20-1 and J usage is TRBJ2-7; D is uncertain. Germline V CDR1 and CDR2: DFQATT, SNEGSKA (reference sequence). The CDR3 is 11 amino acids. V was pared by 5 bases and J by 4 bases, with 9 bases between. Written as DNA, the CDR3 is TGCAGTGCTGGCCGTAGTTACGAGCAGTACTTC. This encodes CSAGRSYEQYF.

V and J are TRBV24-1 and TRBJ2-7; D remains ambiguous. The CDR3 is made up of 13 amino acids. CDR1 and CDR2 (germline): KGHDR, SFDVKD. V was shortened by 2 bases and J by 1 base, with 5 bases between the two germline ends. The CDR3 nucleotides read TGTGCCACCAGTGATTCCGGGTCCTACGAGCAGTACTTC. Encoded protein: CATSDSGSYEQYF.

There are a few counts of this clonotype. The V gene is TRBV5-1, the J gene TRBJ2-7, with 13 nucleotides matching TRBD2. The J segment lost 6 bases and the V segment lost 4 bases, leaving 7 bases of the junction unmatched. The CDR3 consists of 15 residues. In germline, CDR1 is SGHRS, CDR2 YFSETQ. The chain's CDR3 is CASSPTSGRAREQYF. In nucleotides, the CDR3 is TGCGCCAGCAGCCCTACTAGCGGGAGGGCGCGCGAGCAGTACTTC.

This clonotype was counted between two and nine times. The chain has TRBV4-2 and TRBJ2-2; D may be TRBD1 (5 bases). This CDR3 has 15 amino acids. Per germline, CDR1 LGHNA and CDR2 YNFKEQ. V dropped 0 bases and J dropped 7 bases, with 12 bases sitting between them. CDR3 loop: CASSQDVQGDGELFF. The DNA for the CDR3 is TGTGCCAGCAGCCAAGACGTTCAAGGGGACGGGGAGCTGTTTTTT.

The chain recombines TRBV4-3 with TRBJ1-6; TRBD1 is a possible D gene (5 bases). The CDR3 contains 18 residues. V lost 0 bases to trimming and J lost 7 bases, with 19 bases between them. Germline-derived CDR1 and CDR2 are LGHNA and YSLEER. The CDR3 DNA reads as TGCGCCAGCAGCCAAGAAATGGGTGGTAGGGGAAGGAATTCACCCCTCCACTTT. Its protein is CASSQEMGGRGRNSPLHF.

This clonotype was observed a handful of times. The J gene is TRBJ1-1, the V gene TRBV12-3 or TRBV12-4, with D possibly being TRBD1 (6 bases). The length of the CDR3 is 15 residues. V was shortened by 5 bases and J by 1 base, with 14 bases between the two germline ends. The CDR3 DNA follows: TGTGCCAGCAGTCCCGGGACAAGGAGGAACACTGAAGCTTTCTTT. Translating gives CASSPGTRRNTEAFF.

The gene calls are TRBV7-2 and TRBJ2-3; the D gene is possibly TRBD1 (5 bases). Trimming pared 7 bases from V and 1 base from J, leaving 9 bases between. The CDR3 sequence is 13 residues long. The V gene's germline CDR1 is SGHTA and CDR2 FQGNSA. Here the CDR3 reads CASTPTGTDTQYF. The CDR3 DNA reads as TGTGCCAGCACTCCGACAGGCACAGATACGCAGTATTTT. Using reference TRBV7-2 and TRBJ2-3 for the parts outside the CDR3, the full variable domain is GAGVSQSPSNKVTEKGKDVELRCDPISGHTALYWYRQSLGQGLEFLIYFQGNSAPDKSGLPSDRFSAERTGGSVSTLTIQRTQQEDSAVYLCASTPTGTDTQYFGPGTRLTVL.

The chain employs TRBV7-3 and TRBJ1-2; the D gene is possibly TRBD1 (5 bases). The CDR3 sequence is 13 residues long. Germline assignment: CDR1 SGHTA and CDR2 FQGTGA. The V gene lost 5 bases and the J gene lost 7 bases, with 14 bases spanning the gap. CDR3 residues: CASSPERDGGYTF. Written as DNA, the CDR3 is TGTGCCAGCAGCCCCGAGAGGGACGGTGGCTACACCTTC.

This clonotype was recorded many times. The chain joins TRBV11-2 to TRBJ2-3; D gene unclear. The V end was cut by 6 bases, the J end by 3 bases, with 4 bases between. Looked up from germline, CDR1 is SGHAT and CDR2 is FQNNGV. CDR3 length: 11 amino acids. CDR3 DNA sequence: TGTGCCAGCAGAACGACAGATACGCAGTATTTT. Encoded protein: CASRTTDTQYF. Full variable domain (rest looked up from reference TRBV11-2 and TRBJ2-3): EAGVAQSPRYKIIEKRQSVAFWCNPISGHATLYWYQQILGQGPKLLIQFQNNGVVDDSQLPKDRFSAERLKGVDSTLKIQPAKLEDSAVYLCASRTTDTQYFGPGTRLTVL.

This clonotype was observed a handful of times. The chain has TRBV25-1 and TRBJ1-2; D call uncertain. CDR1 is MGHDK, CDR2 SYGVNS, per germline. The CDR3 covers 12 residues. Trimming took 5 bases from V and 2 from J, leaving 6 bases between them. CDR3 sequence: CASSWRNYGYTF. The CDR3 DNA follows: TGTGCCAGCAGTTGGAGGAACTATGGCTACACCTTC.

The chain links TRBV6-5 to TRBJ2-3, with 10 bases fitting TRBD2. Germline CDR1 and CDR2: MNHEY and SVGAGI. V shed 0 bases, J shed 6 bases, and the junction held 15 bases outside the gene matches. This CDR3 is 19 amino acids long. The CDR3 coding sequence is TGTGCCAGCAGTTACTCGAACCTAGCGGGAGCCAGGAAGTCGGATACGCAGTATTTT. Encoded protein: CASSYSNLAGARKSDTQYF.

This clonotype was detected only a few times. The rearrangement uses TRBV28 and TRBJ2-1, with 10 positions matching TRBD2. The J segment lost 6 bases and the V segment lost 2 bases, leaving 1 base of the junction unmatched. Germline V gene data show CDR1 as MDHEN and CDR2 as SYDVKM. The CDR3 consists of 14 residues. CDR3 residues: CASSLLAGANEQFF. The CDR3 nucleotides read TGTGCCAGCAGTTTACTAGCGGGAGCCAATGAGCAGTTCTTC.

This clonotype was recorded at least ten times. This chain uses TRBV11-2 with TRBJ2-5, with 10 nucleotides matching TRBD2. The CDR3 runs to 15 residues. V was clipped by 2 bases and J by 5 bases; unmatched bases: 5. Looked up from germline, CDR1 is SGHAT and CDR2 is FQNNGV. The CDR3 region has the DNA TGTGCCAGCAGCTTAAGCGGGGGGGAACGGGAGACCCAGTACTTC. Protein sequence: CASSLSGGERETQYF.

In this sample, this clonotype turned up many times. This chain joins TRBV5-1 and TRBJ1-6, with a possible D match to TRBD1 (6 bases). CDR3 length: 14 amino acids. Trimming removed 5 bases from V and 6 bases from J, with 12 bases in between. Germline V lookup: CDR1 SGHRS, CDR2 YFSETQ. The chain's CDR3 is CASSSDRPNSPLHF. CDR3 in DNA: TGCGCCAGCAGTTCGGACAGACCTAATTCACCCCTCCACTTT.

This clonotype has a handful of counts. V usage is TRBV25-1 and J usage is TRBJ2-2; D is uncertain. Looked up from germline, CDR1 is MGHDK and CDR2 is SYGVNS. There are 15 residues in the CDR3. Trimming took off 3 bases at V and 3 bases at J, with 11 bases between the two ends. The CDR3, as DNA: TGTGCCAGCAGTGACGGCGACGGGCACACCGGGGAGCTGTTTTTT. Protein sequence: CASSDGDGHTGELFF. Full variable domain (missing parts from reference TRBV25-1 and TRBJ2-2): EADIYQTPRYLVIGTGKKITLECSQTMGHDKMYWYQQDPGMELHLIHYSYGVNSTEKGDLSSESTVSRIRTEHFPLTLESARPSHTSQYLCASSDGDGHTGELFFGEGSRLTVL.

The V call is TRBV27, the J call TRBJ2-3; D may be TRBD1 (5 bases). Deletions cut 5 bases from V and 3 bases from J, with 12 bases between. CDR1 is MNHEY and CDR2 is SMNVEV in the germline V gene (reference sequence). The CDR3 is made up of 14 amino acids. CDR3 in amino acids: CASSPQGLTDTQYF. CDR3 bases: TGTGCCAGCAGTCCCCAGGGTCTGACAGATACGCAGTATTTT.

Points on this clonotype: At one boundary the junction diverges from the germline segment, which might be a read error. The CDR3 is CTSSWSRRGIPLYNYGYTF. CDR3 in DNA: TGTACCAGCAGCTGGTCCAGGAGGGGGATTCCTCTTTATAACTATGGCTACACCTTC. The genes are TRBV6-4 and TRBJ1-2; possible D gene TRBD1, 6 bases. Germline V gene lookup returns CDR1 MRHNA and CDR2 SNTAGT. This CDR3 is built from 19 residues.

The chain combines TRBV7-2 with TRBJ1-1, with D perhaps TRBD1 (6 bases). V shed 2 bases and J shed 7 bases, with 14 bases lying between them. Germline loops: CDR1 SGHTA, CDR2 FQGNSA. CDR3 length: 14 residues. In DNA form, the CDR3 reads TGTGCCAGCAGCTTATCGCCAGGGGATTATGAAGCTTTCTTT. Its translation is CASSLSPGDYEAFF.

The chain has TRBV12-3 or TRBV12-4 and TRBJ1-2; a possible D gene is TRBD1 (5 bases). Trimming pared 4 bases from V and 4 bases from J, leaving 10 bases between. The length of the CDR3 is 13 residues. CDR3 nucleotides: TGTGCCAGCAGTTCCGGGGGAGGCTATGGCTACACCTTC. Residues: CASSSGGGYGYTF.

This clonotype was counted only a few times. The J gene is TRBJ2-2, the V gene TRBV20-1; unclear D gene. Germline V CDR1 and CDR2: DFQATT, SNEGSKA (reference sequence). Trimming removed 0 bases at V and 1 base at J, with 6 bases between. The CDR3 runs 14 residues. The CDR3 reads CSARDWVNTGELFF. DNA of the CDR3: TGCAGTGCTAGAGATTGGGTGAACACCGGGGAGCTGTTTTTT.

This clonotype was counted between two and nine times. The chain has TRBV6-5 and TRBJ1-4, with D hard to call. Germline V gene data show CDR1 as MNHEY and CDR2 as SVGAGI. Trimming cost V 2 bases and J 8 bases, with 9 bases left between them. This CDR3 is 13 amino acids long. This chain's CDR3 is CASSYNGREKLFF. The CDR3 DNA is TGTGCCAGCAGTTACAACGGACGAGAAAAACTGTTTTTT.

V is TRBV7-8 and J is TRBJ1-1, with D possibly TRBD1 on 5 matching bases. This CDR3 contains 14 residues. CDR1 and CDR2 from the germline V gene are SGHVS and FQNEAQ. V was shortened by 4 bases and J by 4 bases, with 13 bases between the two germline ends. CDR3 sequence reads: CASSYRQGRTEAFF. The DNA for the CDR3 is TGTGCCAGCAGCTATCGGCAGGGCCGCACTGAAGCTTTCTTT.

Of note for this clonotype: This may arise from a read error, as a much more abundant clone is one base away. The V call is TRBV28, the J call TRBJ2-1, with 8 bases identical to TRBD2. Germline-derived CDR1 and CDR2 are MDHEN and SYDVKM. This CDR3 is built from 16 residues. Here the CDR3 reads CASSGLLAGSYNEQLF. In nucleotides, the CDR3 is TGTGCCAGCAGTGGTCTCCTAGCGGGTAGTTACAATGAGCAGCTCTTC. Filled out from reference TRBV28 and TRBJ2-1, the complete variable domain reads DVKVTQSSRYLVKRTGEKVFLECVQDMDHENMFWYRQDPGLGLRLIYFSYDVKMKEKGDIPEGYSVSREKKERFSLILESASTNQTSMYLCASSGLLAGSYNEQLFGPGTRLTVL.

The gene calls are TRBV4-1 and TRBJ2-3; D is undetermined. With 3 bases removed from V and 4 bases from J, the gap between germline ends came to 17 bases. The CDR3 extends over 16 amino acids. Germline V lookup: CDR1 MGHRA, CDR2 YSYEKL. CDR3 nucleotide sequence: TGCGCCAGCAGCCATAGCAGGACGGTCAATCCAGATACGCAGTATTTT. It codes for CASSHSRTVNPDTQYF.

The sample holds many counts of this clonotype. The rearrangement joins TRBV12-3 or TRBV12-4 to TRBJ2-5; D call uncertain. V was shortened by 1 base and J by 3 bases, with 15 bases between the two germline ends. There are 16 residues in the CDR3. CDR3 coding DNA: TGTGCCAGCAGTTTAGGTCGGCAGGCCGGAAAAGAGACCCAGTACTTC. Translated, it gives CASSLGRQAGKETQYF.

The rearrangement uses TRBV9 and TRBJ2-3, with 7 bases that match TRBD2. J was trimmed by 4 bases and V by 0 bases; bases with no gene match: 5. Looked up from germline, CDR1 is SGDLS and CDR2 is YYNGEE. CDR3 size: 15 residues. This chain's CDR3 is CASSVVGTTSDTQYF. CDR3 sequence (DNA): TGTGCCAGCAGCGTAGTTGGGACTACGTCAGATACGCAGTATTTT.

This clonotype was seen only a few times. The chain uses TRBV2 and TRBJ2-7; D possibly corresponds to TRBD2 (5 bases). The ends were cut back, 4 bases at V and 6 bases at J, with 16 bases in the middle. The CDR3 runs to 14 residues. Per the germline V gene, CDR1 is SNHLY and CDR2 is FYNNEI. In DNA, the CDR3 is TGTGCCAGCAGTGCGGGCGGGTTCCCCGCCGAGCAGTACTTC. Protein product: CASSAGGFPAEQYF.

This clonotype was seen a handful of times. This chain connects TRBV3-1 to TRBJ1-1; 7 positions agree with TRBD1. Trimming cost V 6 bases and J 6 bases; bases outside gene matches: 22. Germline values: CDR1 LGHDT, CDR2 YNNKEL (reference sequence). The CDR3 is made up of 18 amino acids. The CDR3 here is CASSLPQGSPSLFAEAFF. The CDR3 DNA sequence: TGTGCCAGCAGTTTACCACAGGGGTCCCCTTCTCTATTCGCTGAAGCTTTCTTT.